This T cell receptor (beta chain) appears in the sequencing data of a study of blood T cell repertoires in COVID-19. Study-wide context: COVID-19 samples, acute and convalescent, were from the United States, Italy and Spain. Sources were T cells, B-cell-depleted T cells, or PBMCs; the material itself was cDNA or gDNA.

In the original workflow: Amplified reference gene primers provided the basis for estimating nucleated cell counts. Clones were sequenced by immunoSEQ multiplex PCR, and TCRdb holds only the in-frame ones, with some missing. The DNA was the basis for D and trimming; V, J and clone size are from that table. The sample includes 250,000 or so clones, 85% of them seen just once. V dropped 8 bases and J dropped 3 bases, with 13 bases sitting between them. Per germline, CDR1 KGHSH and CDR2 LQKENI. CDR3 length: 13 residues. Sequencing was performed on peripheral blood. The chain couples TRBV18 to TRBJ1-1, with D perhaps matching TRBD1 (6 bases). This sequence was found in a woman between 55 and 75 years old with active or convalescent COVID-19. As DNA, the CDR3 is TGTGCCAGCCGAAGGGGGAGTGACACTGAAGCTTTCTTT. Protein product: CASRRGSDTEAFF.